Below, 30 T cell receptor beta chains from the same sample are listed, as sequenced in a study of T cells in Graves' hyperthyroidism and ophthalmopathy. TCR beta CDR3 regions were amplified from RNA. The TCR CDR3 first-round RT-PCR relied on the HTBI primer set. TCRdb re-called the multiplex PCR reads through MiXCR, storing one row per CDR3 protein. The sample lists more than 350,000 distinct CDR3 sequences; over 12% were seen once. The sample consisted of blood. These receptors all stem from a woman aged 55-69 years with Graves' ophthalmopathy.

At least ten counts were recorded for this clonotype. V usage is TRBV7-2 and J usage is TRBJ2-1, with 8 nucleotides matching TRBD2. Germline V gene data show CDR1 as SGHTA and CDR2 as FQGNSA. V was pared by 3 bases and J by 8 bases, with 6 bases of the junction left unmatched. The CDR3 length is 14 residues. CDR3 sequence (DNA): TGTGCCAGCAGCTTCACTAGCGGAGGGTATGAGCAGTTCTTC. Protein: CASSFTSGGYEQFF.

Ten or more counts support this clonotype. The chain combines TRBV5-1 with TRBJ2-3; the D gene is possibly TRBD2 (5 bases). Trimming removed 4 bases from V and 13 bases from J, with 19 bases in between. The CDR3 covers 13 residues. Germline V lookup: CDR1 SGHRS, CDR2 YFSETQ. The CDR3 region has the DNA TGCGCCAGCAGCGAGGACTCGGAGACCACCAAGTATTTT. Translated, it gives CASSEDSETTKYF.

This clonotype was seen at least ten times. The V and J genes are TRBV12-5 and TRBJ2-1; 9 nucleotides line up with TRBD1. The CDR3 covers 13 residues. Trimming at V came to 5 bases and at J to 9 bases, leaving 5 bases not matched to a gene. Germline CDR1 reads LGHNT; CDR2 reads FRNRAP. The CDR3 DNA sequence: TGTGCTAGTGGTGGCGGGACAGGGAGTGAGCAGTTCTTC. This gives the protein CASGGGTGSEQFF.

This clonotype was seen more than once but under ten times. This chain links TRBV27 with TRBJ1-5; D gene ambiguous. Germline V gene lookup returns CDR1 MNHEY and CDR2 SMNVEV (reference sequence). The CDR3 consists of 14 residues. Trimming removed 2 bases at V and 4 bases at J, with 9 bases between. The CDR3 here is CASSLIWGNQPQHF. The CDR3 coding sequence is TGTGCCAGCAGTTTAATATGGGGAAATCAGCCCCAGCATTTT.

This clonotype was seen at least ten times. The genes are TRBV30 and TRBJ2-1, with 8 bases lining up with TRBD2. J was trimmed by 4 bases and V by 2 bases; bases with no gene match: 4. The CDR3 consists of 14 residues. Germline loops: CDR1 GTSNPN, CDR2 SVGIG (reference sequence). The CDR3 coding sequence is TGTGCCTGGAGTCGTACTAGCGGTTACAATGAGCAGTTCTTC. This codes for CAWSRTSGYNEQFF.

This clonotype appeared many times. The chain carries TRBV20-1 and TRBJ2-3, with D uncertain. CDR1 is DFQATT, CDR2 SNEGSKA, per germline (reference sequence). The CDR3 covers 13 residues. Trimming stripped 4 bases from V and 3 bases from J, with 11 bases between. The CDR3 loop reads CSATTFRTDTQYF. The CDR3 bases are TGCAGTGCTACTACCTTTAGGACAGATACGCAGTATTTT.

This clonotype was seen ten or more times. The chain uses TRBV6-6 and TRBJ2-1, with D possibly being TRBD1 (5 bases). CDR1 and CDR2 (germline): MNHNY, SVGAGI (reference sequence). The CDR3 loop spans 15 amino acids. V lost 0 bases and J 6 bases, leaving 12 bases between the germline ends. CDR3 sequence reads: CASSYSTVLSNEQFF. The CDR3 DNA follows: TGTGCCAGCAGTTACTCGACAGTGTTAAGCAATGAGCAGTTCTTC.

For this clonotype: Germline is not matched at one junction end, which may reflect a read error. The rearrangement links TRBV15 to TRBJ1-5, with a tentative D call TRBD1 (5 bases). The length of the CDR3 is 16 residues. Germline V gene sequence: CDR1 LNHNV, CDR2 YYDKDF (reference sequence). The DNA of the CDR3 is TGTGCCACCAGGAGAGGCCCGACGGGGGGCAATCAGCCCCAGCATTTT. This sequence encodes CATRRGPTGGNQPQHF.

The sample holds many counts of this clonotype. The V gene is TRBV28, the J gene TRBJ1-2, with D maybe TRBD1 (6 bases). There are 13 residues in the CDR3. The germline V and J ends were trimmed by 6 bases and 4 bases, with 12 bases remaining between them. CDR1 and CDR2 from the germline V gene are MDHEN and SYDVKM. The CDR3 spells CASRSTGRYGYTF. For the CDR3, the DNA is TGTGCCAGCAGGTCGACAGGCCGCTATGGCTACACCTTC.

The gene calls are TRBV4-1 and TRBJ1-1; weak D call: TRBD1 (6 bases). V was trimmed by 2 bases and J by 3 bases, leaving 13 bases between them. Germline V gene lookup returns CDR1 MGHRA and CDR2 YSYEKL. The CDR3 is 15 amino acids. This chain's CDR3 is CASSQPDRRHTEAFF. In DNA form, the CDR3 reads TGCGCCAGCAGCCAACCCGACAGGAGGCACACTGAAGCTTTCTTT.

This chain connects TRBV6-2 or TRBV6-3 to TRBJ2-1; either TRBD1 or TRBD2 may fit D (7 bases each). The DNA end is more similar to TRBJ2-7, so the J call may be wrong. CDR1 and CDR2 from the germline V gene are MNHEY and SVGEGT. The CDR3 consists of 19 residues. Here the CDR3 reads CASSYLTGTARETYNEQYF. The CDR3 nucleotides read TGTGCCAGCAGTTACCTGACAGGGACGGCGCGGGAGACGTACAATGAGCAGTACTTC.

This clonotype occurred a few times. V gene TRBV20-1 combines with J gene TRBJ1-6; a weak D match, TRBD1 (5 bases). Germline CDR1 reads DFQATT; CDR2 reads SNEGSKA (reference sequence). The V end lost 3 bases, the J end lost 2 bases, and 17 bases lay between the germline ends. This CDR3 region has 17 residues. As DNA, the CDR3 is TGCAGTGCTAGTGGGACCCTGAGAAGTCCCTATAATTCACCCCTCCACTTT. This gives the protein CSASGTLRSPYNSPLHF.

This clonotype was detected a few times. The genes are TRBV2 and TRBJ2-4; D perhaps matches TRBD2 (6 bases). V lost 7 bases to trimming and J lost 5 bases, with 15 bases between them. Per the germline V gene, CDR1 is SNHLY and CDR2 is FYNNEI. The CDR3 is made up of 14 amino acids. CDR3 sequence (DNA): TGTGCCAGCACCCAACGGGGGTCAGAAAACATTCAGTACTTC. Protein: CASTQRGSENIQYF.

CDR3 sequence (DNA): TGCAGTGCTGGACAGGGGGCGGAGGGTTATAGCAATCAGCCCCAGCATTTT. It is translated as CSAGQGAEGYSNQPQHF. This chain connects TRBV20-1 to TRBJ1-5; 11 nucleotides align to TRBD1. The CDR3 consists of 17 residues. Per the germline V gene, CDR1 is DFQATT and CDR2 is SNEGSKA (reference sequence). V lost 5 bases to trimming and J lost 0 bases; unmatched junction nucleotides: 9.

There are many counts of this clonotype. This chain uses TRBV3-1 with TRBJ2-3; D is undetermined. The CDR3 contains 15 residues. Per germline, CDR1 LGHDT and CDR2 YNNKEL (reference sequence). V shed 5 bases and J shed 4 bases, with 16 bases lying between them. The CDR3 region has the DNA TGTGCCAGCAGCGTTTCGTCTAGTCCACCAGATACGCAGTATTTT. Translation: CASSVSSSPPDTQYF.

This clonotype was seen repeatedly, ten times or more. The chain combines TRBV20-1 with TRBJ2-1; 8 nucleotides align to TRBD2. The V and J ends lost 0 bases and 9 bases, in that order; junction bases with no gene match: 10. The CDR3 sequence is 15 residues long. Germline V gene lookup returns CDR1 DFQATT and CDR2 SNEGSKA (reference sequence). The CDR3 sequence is CSARDGGRPYGEQFF. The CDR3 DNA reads TGCAGTGCTAGAGATGGCGGGAGGCCCTATGGTGAGCAGTTCTTC.

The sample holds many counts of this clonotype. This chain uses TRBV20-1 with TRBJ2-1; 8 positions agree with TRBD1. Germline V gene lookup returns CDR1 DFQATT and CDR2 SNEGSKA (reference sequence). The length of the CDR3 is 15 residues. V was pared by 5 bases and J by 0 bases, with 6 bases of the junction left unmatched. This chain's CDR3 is CSAGQGRSSYNEQFF. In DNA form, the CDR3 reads TGCAGTGCTGGACAGGGACGGAGCTCCTACAATGAGCAGTTCTTC.

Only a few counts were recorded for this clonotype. This chain's CDR3 is CASKEGYQPQHF. As DNA, the CDR3 is TGTGCCAGTAAGGAGGGGTACCAGCCCCAGCATTTT. This chain uses TRBV19 with TRBJ1-5; possibly TRBD1 for D (5 bases). The V end was cut by 7 bases, the J end by 7 bases, with 11 bases between. This CDR3 is 12 amino acids long. Germline V gives CDR1 LNHDA, CDR2 SQIVND (reference sequence).

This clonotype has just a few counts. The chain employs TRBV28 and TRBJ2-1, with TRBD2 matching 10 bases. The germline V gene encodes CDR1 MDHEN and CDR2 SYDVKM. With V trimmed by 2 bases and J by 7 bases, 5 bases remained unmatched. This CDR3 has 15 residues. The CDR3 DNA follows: TGTGCCAGCAGTTTACTAGCGGGAGTTTGGAATGAGCAGTTCTTC. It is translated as CASSLLAGVWNEQFF.

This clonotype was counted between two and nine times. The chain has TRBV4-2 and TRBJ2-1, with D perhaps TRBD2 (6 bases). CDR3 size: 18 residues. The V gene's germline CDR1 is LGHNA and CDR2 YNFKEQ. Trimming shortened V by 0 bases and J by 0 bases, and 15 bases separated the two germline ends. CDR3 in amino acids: CASSQDGSRGSSYNEQFF. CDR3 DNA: TGTGCCAGCAGCCAAGATGGTTCACGGGGGAGCTCCTACAATGAGCAGTTCTTC.

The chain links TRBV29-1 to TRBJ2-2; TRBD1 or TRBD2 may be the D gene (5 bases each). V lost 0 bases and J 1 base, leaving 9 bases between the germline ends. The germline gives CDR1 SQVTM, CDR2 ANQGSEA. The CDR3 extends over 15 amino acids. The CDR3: CSVEEGEMNTGELFF. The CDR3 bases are TGCAGCGTTGAAGAGGGGGAGATGAACACCGGGGAGCTGTTTTTT.

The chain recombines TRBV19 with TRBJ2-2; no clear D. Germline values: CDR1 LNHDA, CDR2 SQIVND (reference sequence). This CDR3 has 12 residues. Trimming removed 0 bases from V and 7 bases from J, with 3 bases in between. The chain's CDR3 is CASSIEGGELFF. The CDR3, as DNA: TGTGCCAGTAGTATAGAGGGCGGGGAGCTGTTTTTT. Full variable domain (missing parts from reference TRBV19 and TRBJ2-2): DGGITQSPKYLFRKEGQNVTLSCEQNLNHDAMYWYRQDPGQGLRLIYYSQIVNDFQKGDIAEGYSVSREKKESFPLTVTSAQKNPTAFYLCASSIEGGELFFGEGSRLTVL.

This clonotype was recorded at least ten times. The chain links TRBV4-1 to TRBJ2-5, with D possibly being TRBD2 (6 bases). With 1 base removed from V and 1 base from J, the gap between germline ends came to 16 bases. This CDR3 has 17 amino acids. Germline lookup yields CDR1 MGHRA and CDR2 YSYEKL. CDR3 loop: CASSQVPGGTLQETQYF. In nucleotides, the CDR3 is TGCGCCAGCAGCCAAGTTCCTGGCGGGACCCTCCAAGAGACCCAGTACTTC.

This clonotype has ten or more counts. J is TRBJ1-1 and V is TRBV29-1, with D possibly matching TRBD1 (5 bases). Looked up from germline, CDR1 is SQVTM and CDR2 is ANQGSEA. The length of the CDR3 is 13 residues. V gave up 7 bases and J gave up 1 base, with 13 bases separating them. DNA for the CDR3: TGCAGCGGCAGGGTCCTAAGGAACACTGAAGCTTTCTTT. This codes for CSGRVLRNTEAFF.

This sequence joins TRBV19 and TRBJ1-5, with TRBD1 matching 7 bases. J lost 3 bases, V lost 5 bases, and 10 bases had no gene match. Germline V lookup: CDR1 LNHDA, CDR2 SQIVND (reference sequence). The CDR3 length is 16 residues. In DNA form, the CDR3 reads TGTGCCAGTAGTCCTCAGGGGACAGCGATCAATCAGCCCCAGCATTTT. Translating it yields CASSPQGTAINQPQHF. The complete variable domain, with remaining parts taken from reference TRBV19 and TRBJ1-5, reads DGGITQSPKYLFRKEGQNVTLSCEQNLNHDAMYWYRQDPGQGLRLIYYSQIVNDFQKGDIAEGYSVSREKKESFPLTVTSAQKNPTAFYLCASSPQGTAINQPQHFGDGTRLSIL.

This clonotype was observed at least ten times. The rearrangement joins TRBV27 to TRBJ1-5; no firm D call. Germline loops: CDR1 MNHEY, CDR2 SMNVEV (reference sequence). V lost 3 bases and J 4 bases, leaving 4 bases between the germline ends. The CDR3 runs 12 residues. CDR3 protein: CASSFQNQPQHF. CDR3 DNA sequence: TGTGCCAGCAGTTTCCAGAATCAGCCCCAGCATTTT.

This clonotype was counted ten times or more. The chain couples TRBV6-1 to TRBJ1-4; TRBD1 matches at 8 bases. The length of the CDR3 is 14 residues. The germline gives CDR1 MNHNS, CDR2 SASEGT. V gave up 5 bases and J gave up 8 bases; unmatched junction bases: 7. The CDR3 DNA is TGTGCCAGCAGTCTAATGACAGGGGACGAAAAACTGTTTTTT. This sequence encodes CASSLMTGDEKLFF.

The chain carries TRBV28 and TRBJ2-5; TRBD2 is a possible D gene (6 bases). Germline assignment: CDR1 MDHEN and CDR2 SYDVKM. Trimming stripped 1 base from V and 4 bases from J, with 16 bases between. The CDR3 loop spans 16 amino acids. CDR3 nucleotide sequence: TGTGCCAGCAGTTTATTGGGACCGGGGGTCGCAGAGACCCAGTACTTC. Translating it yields CASSLLGPGVAETQYF. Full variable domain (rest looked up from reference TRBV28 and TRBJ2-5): DVKVTQSSRYLVKRTGEKVFLECVQDMDHENMFWYRQDPGLGLRLIYFSYDVKMKEKGDIPEGYSVSREKKERFSLILESASTNQTSMYLCASSLLGPGVAETQYFGPGTRLLVL.

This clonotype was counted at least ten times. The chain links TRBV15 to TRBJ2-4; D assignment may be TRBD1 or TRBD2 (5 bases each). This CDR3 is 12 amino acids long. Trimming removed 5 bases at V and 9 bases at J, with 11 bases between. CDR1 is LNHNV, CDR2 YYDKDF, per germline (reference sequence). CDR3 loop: CATSPGGGIQYF. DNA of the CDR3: TGTGCCACCAGCCCCGGTGGGGGCATTCAGTACTTC.

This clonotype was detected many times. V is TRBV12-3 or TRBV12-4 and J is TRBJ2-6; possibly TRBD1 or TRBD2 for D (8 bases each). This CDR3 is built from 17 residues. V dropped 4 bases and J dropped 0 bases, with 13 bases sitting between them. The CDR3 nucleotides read TGTGCCAGCAGTTGGACAGGGACTAGCTCTGGGGCCAACGTCCTGACTTTC. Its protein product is CASSWTGTSSGANVLTF.